Listed below are T cell receptor beta chains from one sample, sequenced in a study of response to subunit inactivated influenza vaccine. Each CDR3 protein gets one entry after TCRdb re-called the RT-PCR reads with MiXCR. Counted here are almost 600,000 distinct CDR3 sequences, less than 15% occurring once; the ten biggest clones make up around 10%. The sequenced sample was PBMCs from blood, obtained about 11 days after vaccination. All receptors come from a man over 45 who received an inactivated influenza vaccine. Both conserved end residues are part of each CDR3. The D gene is left open where the match is weak. Some rows have no size entry. The others give once, few or many, or a class for an expanded clone.

D gene	clone size	V gene	J gene	CDR3 protein	CDR3 DNA
TRBD2	-	TRBV12-3/TRBV12-4	TRBJ2-7	CASSQGLVGEQYF	TGTGCCAGCAGTCAGGGACTAGTGGGTGAGCAGTACTTC
-	-	TRBV2	TRBJ2-7	CASSAGTNSYEQYF	TGTGCCAGCAGTGCGGGGACAAACTCCTACGAGCAGTACTTC
TRBD1	-	TRBV18	TRBJ1-6	CASSPTGQGGNSPLHF	TGTGCCAGCTCACCAACCGGACAGGGGGGGAATTCACCCCTCCACTTT
-	-	TRBV6-2/TRBV6-3	TRBJ2-2	CASSRRPGALLELFF	TGTGCCAGCAGCCGAAGACCTGGAGCGCTTTTGGAGCTGTTTTTT
TRBD2	-	TRBV10-3	TRBJ2-1	CAAGGGSPNEQFF	TGTGCCGCCGGGGGGGGGTCCCCCAATGAGCAGTTCTTC
TRBD1	many	TRBV4-2	TRBJ2-1	CASSQDEDRTYNEQFF	TGTGCCAGCAGCCAAGACGAGGACAGGACCTACAATGAGCAGTTCTTC
TRBD1	few	TRBV6-1	TRBJ2-1	CASSKTGTASSYNEQFF	TGTGCCAGCAGTAAAACGGGGACAGCCTCATCCTACAATGAGCAGTTCTTC
TRBD1	many	TRBV20-1	TRBJ1-5	CSAHRGSNQPQHF	TGCAGTGCTCACAGGGGGAGTAATCAGCCCCAGCATTTT
-	many	TRBV10-3	TRBJ2-5	CAINLRIGEAQYF	TGTGCCATCAACCTGAGAATAGGAGAGGCCCAGTACTTC
TRBD1	few	TRBV20-1	TRBJ1-6	CSAPQGAPGNSPLHF	TGCAGTGCTCCCCAGGGGGCCCCTGGTAATTCACCCCTCCACTTT
TRBD1	-	TRBV7-3	TRBJ2-1	CASSFSGQGYNQQFF	TGTGCCAGCAGCTTCTCGGGACAGGGATACAATCAGCAGTTCTTC
TRBD2	few	TRBV11-2	TRBJ2-7	CASSLLAGGIYEQYF	TGTGCCAGCAGCCTACTAGCGGGGGGCATCTACGAGCAGTACTTC
-	few	TRBV7-2	TRBJ2-2	CASSPGRQYRAGELFF	TGTGCCAGCAGCCCGGGGCGGCAATATAGAGCCGGGGAGCTGTTTTTT
-	few	TRBV20-1	TRBJ2-3	CSARVYGGPDTQYF	TGCAGTGCTAGGGTATATGGGGGGCCAGATACGCAGTATTTT
TRBD2	-	TRBV3-1	TRBJ2-7	CASSVAGGTYEQYF	TGTGCCAGCAGCGTTGCGGGGGGTACCTACGAGCAGTACTTC
-	few	TRBV20-1	TRBJ2-7	CSARDENRVHEQYF	TGCAGTGCTAGAGACGAGAACAGGGTCCACGAGCAGTACTTC
TRBD2	-	TRBV3-1	TRBJ2-1	CASSQDLRLARNEQFF	TGTGCCAGCAGCCAAGATCTGAGACTAGCGAGGAATGAGCAGTTCTTC
-	-	TRBV18	TRBJ2-5	CASSPRGPWGETQYF	TGTGCCAGCTCACCACGGGGGCCTTGGGGAGAGACCCAGTACTTC
-	-	TRBV5-1	TRBJ1-6	CASSLDVRGSYNSPLHF	TGCGCCAGCAGCTTGGATGTCAGGGGCTCCTATAATTCACCCCTCCACTTT
-	-	TRBV27	TRBJ2-5	CASSSSGGTQYF	TGTGCCAGCAGTTCCTCTGGGGGGACCCAGTACTTC
TRBD2	-	TRBV7-8	TRBJ2-2	CASSSGRANTGELFF	TGTGCCAGCAGCTCGGGGAGGGCTAACACCGGGGAGCTGTTTTTT
TRBD1	-	TRBV10-3	TRBJ2-7	CAISEGTGVAYEQYF	TGTGCCATCAGTGAAGGGACAGGGGTGGCCTACGAGCAGTACTTC
TRBD2	few	TRBV16	TRBJ2-1	CASSPYSGSPYNEQFF	TGTGCCAGCAGCCCCTATAGCGGGAGCCCCTACAATGAGCAGTTCTTC
-	-	TRBV20-1	TRBJ2-3	CSARRDRKTQYF	TGCAGTGCTAGGCGGGACAGAAAAACGCAGTATTTT
TRBD2	-	TRBV6-2/TRBV6-3	TRBJ2-5	CASRPSGGKETQYF	TGTGCCAGCAGACCTAGCGGGGGTAAAGAGACCCAGTACTTC
-	few	TRBV29-1	TRBJ1-1	CSVTGLMNTEAFF	TGCAGCGTAACAGGCCTCATGAACACTGAAGCTTTCTTT
-	-	TRBV6-2/TRBV6-3	TRBJ2-2	CASSYSGYGDGGELFF	TGTGCCAGCAGTTACTCTGGGTACGGCGACGGCGGGGAGCTGTTTTTT
TRBD2	many	TRBV7-2	TRBJ2-2	CASSPRTSGNTGELFF	TGTGCCAGCAGCCCGAGGACTAGCGGCAACACCGGGGAGCTGTTTTTT
-	-	TRBV19	TRBJ2-7	CASSDSFGYEQYF	TGTGCCAGTAGCGACAGTTTCGGTTACGAGCAGTACTTC
-	-	TRBV20-1	TRBJ2-7	CSARAPGTSYEQYF	TGCAGTGCTAGAGCTCCAGGGACCTCCTACGAGCAGTACTTC
TRBD2	-	TRBV30	TRBJ2-7	CAWSRGLAGVYEQYF	TGTGCCTGGAGTAGGGGACTAGCGGGAGTCTACGAGCAGTACTTC
-	many	TRBV4-2	TRBJ2-1	CASSQDHQSSYNEQFF	TGTGCCAGCAGCCAAGATCATCAGTCCTCCTACAATGAGCAGTTCTTC
TRBD2	-	TRBV27	TRBJ2-7	CASSLTSGRFYEQYF	TGTGCCAGCAGTTTAACTAGCGGACGATTCTACGAGCAGTACTTC
TRBD2	-	TRBV2	TRBJ2-1	CASTSGLAMSEQFF	TGTGCCAGCACATCCGGACTAGCGATGAGTGAGCAGTTCTTC
TRBD1	few	TRBV20-1	TRBJ1-2	CSARPGQGAISYGYTF	TGCAGTGCTAGGCCGGGACAGGGGGCTATTAGCTATGGCTACACCTTC
-	-	TRBV20-1	TRBJ2-3	CSAIGTLNADTQYF	TGCAGTGCTATCGGGACCCTAAACGCGGATACGCAGTATTTT
-	few	TRBV15	TRBJ2-1	CATSIGGPRNEQFF	TGTGCCACCAGCATCGGGGGCCCTCGAAATGAGCAGTTCTTC